A single sample is the source of the 7 T cell receptor beta chains below, sequenced in a study of CD8 T cells in Susac syndrome. RNA amounts of roughly 0.5 to 1 ug underwent reverse transcription with random hexamers. Via MiXCR, TCRdb re-called the immunoSEQ multiplex PCR reads, giving one row per CDR3 protein. Seen here are 250,000 to 300,000 distinct CDR3 sequences, approximately 85% observed once, and the top ten hold approximately 0.11%. Material for sequencing was CD8+ T cells from PBMCs. Source of these receptors: a human donor with multiple sclerosis.

Only a few counts were recorded for this clonotype. The chain employs TRBV7-9 and TRBJ1-6; D may be TRBD1 (5 bases). The V gene lost 3 bases and the J gene lost 7 bases, with 10 bases spanning the gap. Germline assignment: CDR1 SEHNR and CDR2 FQNEAQ (reference sequence). The CDR3 consists of 14 residues. CDR3 DNA: TGTGCCAGCAGCTTGGGACGGATCAATTCACCCCTCCACTTT. Its protein product is CASSLGRINSPLHF. Variable domain in full (rest from reference TRBV7-9 and TRBJ1-6): DTGVSQNPRHKITKRGQNVTFRCDPISEHNRLYWYRQTLGQGPEFLTYFQNEAQLEKSRLLSDRFSAERPKGSFSTLEIQRTEQGDSAMYLCASSLGRINSPLHFGNGTRLTVT.

The chain links TRBV7-9 to TRBJ2-4; unclear D gene. Germline CDR1 is SEHNR and CDR2 is FQNEAQ (reference sequence). This CDR3 has 14 residues. Trimming left V 5 bases short and J 7 bases short, with 15 bases between. DNA for the CDR3: TGTGCCAGCAGCCGACCCTCTCCCGTGAACATTCAGTACTTC. It specifies CASSRPSPVNIQYF.

This chain uses TRBV5-6 with TRBJ2-3, with 8 bases fitting TRBD1. Germline CDR1 reads SGHDT; CDR2 reads YYEEEE. The ends lost 0 bases at V and 4 bases at J; junction bases unmatched: 7. CDR3 size: 16 residues. The DNA of the CDR3 is TGTGCCAGCAGCTTGGGGTCAGGGGGCAATCCAGATACGCAGTATTTT. It translates to CASSLGSGGNPDTQYF.

The CDR3 loop is CASSYDSTTGNTIYF. CDR3 sequence (DNA): TGTGCCAGCAGTTATGACAGTACGACTGGAAACACCATATATTTT. The chain joins TRBV6-5 to TRBJ1-3; D might be TRBD1 (5 bases). Germline CDR1 MNHEY, CDR2 SVGAGI. This CDR3 spans 15 amino acids. Deletions cut 3 bases from V and 2 bases from J, with 11 bases between.

This clonotype is a singleton in its sample. The chain joins TRBV4-1 to TRBJ1-1; D perhaps matches TRBD1 (5 bases). V dropped 1 base and J dropped 4 bases, with 10 bases sitting between them. Germline CDR1 MGHRA, CDR2 YSYEKL. The CDR3 has 14 amino acids. CDR3 protein: CASSQGPGGTEAFF. DNA of the CDR3: TGCGCCAGCAGCCAAGGCCCCGGGGGCACTGAAGCTTTCTTT.

This clonotype appeared once. The chain couples TRBV27 to TRBJ2-2; tentative D call: TRBD1 (6 bases). Looked up from germline, CDR1 is MNHEY and CDR2 is SMNVEV (reference sequence). The CDR3 loop spans 16 amino acids. V was trimmed by 5 bases and J by 3 bases, leaving 16 bases between them. This CDR3 reads CASSPLRTVDTGELFF. CDR3 coding DNA: TGTGCCAGCAGTCCCCTCAGGACAGTCGACACCGGGGAGCTGTTTTTT.

This sequence joins TRBV28 and TRBJ2-7, with D possibly matching TRBD2 (6 bases). Germline assignment: CDR1 MDHEN and CDR2 SYDVKM. The CDR3 has 14 amino acids. V lost 3 bases and J lost 2, with 11 bases in between. CDR3: CASSLTSPTYEQYF. The CDR3 bases are TGTGCCAGCAGTTTGACTAGTCCTACCTACGAGCAGTACTTC.